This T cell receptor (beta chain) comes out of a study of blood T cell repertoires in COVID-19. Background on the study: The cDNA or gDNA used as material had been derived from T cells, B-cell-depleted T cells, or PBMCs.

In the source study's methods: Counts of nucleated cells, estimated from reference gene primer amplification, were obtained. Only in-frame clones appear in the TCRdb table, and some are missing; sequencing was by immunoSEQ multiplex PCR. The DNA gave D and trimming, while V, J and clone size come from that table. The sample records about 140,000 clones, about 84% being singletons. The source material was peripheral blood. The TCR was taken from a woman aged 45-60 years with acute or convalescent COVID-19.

CDR3 region: CASRGRDYGYTF. The DNA of the CDR3 is TGTGCCAGCAGGGGGCGCGACTATGGCTACACCTTC. This sequence joins TRBV2 and TRBJ1-2; tentatively, D is TRBD1 (5 bases). The CDR3 has 12 amino acids. V lost 6 bases to trimming and J lost 3 bases, with 8 bases between them. Germline-derived CDR1 and CDR2 are SNHLY and FYNNEI.